This paragraph covers one T cell receptor beta chain sequence. Generated by immunoSEQ multiplex PCR, the TCRdb table keeps only in-frame clones and is missing some. This table has roughly 50,000 clones, about nine tenths appearing once. The CDR3 sequence is 13 residues long. Trimming stripped 6 bases from V and 1 base from J, with 9 bases between. Per germline, CDR1 MNHEY and CDR2 SVGAGI. This sample was taken from a study of blood T cell repertoires in COVID-19. The chain has TRBV6-5 and TRBJ1-1, with D possibly being TRBD1 (6 bases). The sample comprised peripheral blood. The receptor was isolated from a woman in her 40s with active COVID-19. CDR3 DNA: TGTGCCAGCAGCCTGACAGGGAACACTGAAGCTTTCTTT. This gives the protein CASSLTGNTEAFF.